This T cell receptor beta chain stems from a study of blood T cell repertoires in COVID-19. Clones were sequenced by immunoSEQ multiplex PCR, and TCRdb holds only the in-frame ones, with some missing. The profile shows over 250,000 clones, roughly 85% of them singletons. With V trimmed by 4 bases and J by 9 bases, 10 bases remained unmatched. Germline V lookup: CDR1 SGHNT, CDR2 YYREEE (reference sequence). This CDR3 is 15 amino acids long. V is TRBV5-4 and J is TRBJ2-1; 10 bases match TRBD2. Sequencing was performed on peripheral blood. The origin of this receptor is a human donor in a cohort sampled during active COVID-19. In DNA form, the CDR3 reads TGTGCCAGCAGCATGGGGCTAGCGGGAGCGGGTGAGCAGTTCTTC. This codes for CASSMGLAGAGEQFF.